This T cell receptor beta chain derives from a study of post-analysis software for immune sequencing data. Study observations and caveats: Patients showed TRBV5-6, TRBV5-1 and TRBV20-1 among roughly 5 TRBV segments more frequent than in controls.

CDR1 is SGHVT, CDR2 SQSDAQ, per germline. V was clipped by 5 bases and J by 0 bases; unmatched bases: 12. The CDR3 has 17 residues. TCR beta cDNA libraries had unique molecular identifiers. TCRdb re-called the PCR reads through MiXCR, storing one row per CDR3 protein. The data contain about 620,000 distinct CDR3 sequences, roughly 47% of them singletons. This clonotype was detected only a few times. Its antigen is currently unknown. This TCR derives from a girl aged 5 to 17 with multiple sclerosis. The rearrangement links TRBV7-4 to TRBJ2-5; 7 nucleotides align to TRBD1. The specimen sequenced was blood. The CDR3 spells CASSLHRQGGDQETQYF. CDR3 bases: TGTGCCAGCAGCCTCCACCGACAGGGTGGGGACCAAGAGACCCAGTACTTC.